Following are 14 T cell receptor beta chains from one sample sequenced in a study of cytomegalovirus exposure and HLA in healthy donors. 60 Vbeta and 13 Jbeta primers were used in PCR. The protocol was immunoSEQ multiplex PCR, while the TCRdb copy is restricted to in-frame clones and leaves out a portion. Here the sample spans 100,000 to 150,000 clones, around 80% being singletons. The sample comprised PBMCs. The receptor set was obtained from a woman aged 45-59 years in good health and CMV-seronegative.

The chain recombines TRBV2 with TRBJ1-2; D perhaps matches TRBD1 (6 bases). Germline loops: CDR1 SNHLY, CDR2 FYNNEI. The CDR3 has 16 amino acids. The chain's CDR3 is CALIPRGGAHNYGYTF. The CDR3 DNA sequence: TGTGCGCTTATTCCGCGGGGGGGCGCGCATAACTATGGCTACACCTTC.

This clone was seen only a few times. The chain carries TRBV5-6 and TRBJ1-1; tentative D call: TRBD1 (6 bases). Germline V gives CDR1 SGHDT, CDR2 YYEEEE. The CDR3 is 13 residues long. The V and J ends lost 2 bases and 4 bases respectively, with 9 bases between them. The CDR3 loop reads CASSFQGSTEAFF. The CDR3 DNA follows: TGTGCCAGCAGCTTCCAGGGGAGCACTGAAGCTTTCTTT.

The chain employs TRBV9 and TRBJ2-5, with 8 nucleotides matching TRBD2. Per the germline V gene, CDR1 is SGDLS and CDR2 is YYNGEE. The CDR3 totals 17 residues. The ends lost 2 bases at V and 4 bases at J; junction bases unmatched: 13. CDR3: CASSVSPPGGPGETQYF. CDR3 in DNA: TGTGCCAGCAGCGTTTCGCCCCCGGGAGGGCCGGGAGAGACCCAGTACTTC.

The chain joins TRBV27 to TRBJ1-2; no reliable D call. V was cut by 3 bases and J by 6 bases, with 20 bases left in between. This CDR3 contains 16 residues. Germline-derived CDR1 and CDR2 are MNHEY and SMNVEV (reference sequence). CDR3 bases: TGTGCCAGCAGTTTGTTTTGGGAGAGTAAGGATGATGGCTACACCTTC. It codes for CASSLFWESKDDGYTF.

The gene calls are TRBV7-2 and TRBJ1-3; tentative D call: TRBD1 (5 bases). The V gene's germline CDR1 is SGHTA and CDR2 FQGNSA. V shed 1 base and J shed 7 bases, with 17 bases lying between them. CDR3 size: 16 residues. CDR3 nucleotides: TGTGCCAGCAGCTTAGGGTTAGGGGCTCTGAGGAACACCATATATTTT. Its translation is CASSLGLGALRNTIYF.

This chain links TRBV6-1 with TRBJ2-3, with TRBD2 as a possible D gene (6 bases). This CDR3 comprises 13 residues. Trimming shortened V by 7 bases and J by 2 bases, and 10 bases separated the two germline ends. The germline CDR1 and CDR2 sequences are MNHNS and SASEGT. CDR3 region: CASTPGATDTQYF. The DNA for the CDR3 is TGTGCCAGCACTCCGGGAGCCACAGATACGCAGTATTTT.

This clone is labeled as large. The CDR3 nucleotides are TGTGCCAGCAGCTGGACGGGGGGCCCATCTAAGCCCCAGCATTTT. It codes for CASSWTGGPSKPQHF. This sequence joins TRBV5-5 and TRBJ1-5; D is perhaps TRBD1 (6 bases). There are 15 residues in the CDR3. V was shortened by 3 bases and J by 8 bases, with 18 bases between the two germline ends. The germline gives CDR1 SGHKS, CDR2 YYEKEE (reference sequence).

This chain uses TRBV5-1 with TRBJ1-4, with D tentatively TRBD1 (5 bases). Germline CDR1 is SGHRS and CDR2 is YFSETQ. The CDR3 has 17 amino acids. V gave up 2 bases and J gave up 0 bases, with 14 bases separating them. The CDR3 region has the DNA TGCGCCAGCAGCTTCGGGGGGGGTGTTGCAACTAATGAAAAACTGTTTTTT. Translated, it gives CASSFGGGVATNEKLFF.

This clone was observed a few times. This rearrangement joins TRBV4-3 to TRBJ2-1; possible D gene TRBD1, 5 bases. Germline CDR1 reads LGHNA; CDR2 reads YSLEER. The CDR3 loop spans 16 amino acids. V was trimmed by 5 bases and J by 2 bases, leaving 16 bases between them. The CDR3 coding sequence is TGCGCCAGCAGCTCGAAGGGGTCCTGGACCTACAATGAGCAGTTCTTC. Its translation is CASSSKGSWTYNEQFF.

Here the CDR3 reads CASSLPREVETQYF. In nucleotides, the CDR3 is TGTGCCAGCAGCCTGCCCCGGGAGGTGGAGACCCAGTACTTC. This chain uses TRBV7-6 with TRBJ2-5, with 7 bases aligning to TRBD2. CDR1 SGHVS and CDR2 FNYEAQ come from the germline V gene. J was trimmed by 5 bases and V by 5 bases; bases with no gene match: 8. The CDR3 contains 14 residues.

This clone has more than one count but fewer than ten. The chain recombines TRBV5-4 with TRBJ1-1, with 7 bases fitting TRBD1. Unmatched junction bases numbered 10, after V lost 4 bases and J lost 1 base. There are 16 residues in the CDR3. Germline V gene sequence: CDR1 SGHNT, CDR2 YYREEE (reference sequence). Here the CDR3 reads CASSPAFRTGNTEAFF. DNA of the CDR3: TGTGCCAGCAGCCCCGCGTTTCGGACAGGGAACACTGAAGCTTTCTTT.

V gene TRBV6-1 combines with J gene TRBJ2-4; TRBD1 is a possible D gene (5 bases). The ends were cut back, 2 bases at V and 8 bases at J, with 16 bases in the middle. CDR3 length: 15 residues. Germline V lookup: CDR1 MNHNS, CDR2 SASEGT. The CDR3 sequence is CASSESGIGFDIQYF. Written as DNA, the CDR3 is TGTGCCAGCAGTGAATCAGGGATCGGGTTCGACATTCAGTACTTC.

The chain uses TRBV28 and TRBJ1-1, with 9 positions matching TRBD1. The CDR3 contains 13 residues. From germline, CDR1 is MDHEN and CDR2 SYDVKM. The junction had 2 bases not matched to a gene; V was cut back by 5 bases and J by 4 bases. Here the CDR3 DNA reads TGTGCCAGCAGTCTGACAGGGGGCACTGAAGCTTTCTTT. Amino acids: CASSLTGGTEAFF.

The rearrangement links TRBV19 to TRBJ1-5; weak D call: TRBD1 (6 bases). The V end lost 3 bases, the J end lost 4 bases, and 16 bases lay between the germline ends. The CDR3 has 16 residues. Germline lookup yields CDR1 LNHDA and CDR2 SQIVND (reference sequence). CDR3 protein: CASSMLRQVQNQPQHF. In DNA form, the CDR3 reads TGTGCCAGTAGTATGCTGAGACAGGTGCAGAATCAGCCCCAGCATTTT.